This entry concerns a single T cell receptor beta chain. J lost 5 bases, V lost 0 bases, and 15 bases had no gene match. Germline loops: CDR1 SGDLS, CDR2 YYNGEE. The CDR3 contains 18 residues. This record comes from a study of T cell changes during pregnancy in multiple sclerosis. Generated by immunoSEQ multiplex PCR, the TCRdb table keeps only in-frame clones and is missing some. The sample contains about 69,000 clones, around 92% of which appear only once. The TCR comes from a female donor in good health, enrolled as a control in a pregnancy study. This chain connects TRBV9 to TRBJ2-7; 9 bases are shared with TRBD1. The material was peripheral blood, obtained in the third trimester of pregnancy. CDR3 residues: CASSVEGLRDREPDEQYF. The CDR3 nucleotides are TGTGCCAGCAGCGTAGAAGGCTTGAGGGACAGGGAGCCGGACGAGCAGTACTTC.